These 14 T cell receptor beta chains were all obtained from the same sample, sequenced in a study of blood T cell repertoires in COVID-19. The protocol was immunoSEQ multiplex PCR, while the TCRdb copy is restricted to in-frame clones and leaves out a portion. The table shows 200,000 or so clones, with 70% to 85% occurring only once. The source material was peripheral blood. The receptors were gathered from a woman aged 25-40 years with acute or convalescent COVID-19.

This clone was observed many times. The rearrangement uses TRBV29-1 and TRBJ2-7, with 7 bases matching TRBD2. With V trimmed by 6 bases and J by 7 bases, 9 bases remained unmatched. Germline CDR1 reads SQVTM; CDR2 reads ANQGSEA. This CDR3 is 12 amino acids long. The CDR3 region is CSVAGDLLEQYF. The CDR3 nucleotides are TGCAGCGTCGCGGGGGATCTCCTGGAGCAGTACTTC.

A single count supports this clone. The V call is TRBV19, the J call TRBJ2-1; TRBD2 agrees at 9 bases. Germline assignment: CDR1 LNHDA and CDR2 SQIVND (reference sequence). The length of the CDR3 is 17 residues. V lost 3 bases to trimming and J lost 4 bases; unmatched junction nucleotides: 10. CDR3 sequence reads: CASSILGGRAAYNEQFF. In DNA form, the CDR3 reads TGTGCCAGTAGTATTCTTGGCGGGAGGGCTGCATACAATGAGCAGTTCTTC.

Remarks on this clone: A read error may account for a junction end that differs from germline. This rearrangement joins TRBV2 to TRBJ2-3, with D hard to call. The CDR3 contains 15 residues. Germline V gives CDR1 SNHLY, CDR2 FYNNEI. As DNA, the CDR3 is TGTGCCAGCAGCGACTGGATCAGCGCGAAAGATACGCGGTATTTT. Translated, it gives CASSDWISAKDTRYF.

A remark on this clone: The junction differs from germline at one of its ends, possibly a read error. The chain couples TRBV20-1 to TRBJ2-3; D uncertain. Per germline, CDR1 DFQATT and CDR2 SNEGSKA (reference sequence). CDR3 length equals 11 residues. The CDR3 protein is CSARDMDTQYF. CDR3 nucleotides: TGCAGTGCTCGAGACATGGATACGCAGTATTTT.

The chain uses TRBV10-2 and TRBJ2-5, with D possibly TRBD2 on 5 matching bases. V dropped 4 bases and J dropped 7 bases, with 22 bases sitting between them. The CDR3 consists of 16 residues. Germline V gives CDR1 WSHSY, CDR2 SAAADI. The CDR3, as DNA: TGCGCCAGCAGTGTCCCAGCAGGATCAAGCGGAGGGACCCAGTACTTC. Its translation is CASSVPAGSSGGTQYF.

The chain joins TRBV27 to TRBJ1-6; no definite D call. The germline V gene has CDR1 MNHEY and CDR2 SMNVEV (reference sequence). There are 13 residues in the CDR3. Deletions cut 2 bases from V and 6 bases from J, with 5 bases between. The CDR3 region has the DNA TGTGCCAGCAGTTTAGCGGGTAATTCACCCCTCCACTTT. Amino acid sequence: CASSLAGNSPLHF.

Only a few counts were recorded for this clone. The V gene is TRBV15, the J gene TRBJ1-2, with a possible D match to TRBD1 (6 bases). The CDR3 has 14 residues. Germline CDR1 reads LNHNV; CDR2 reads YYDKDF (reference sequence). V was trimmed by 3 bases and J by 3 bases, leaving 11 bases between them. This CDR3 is CATSRLQGDYGYTF. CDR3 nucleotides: TGTGCCACCAGCAGGCTACAGGGCGACTATGGCTACACCTTC. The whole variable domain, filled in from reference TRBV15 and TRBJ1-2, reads DAMVIQNPRYQVTQFGKPVTLSCSQTLNHNVMYWYQQKSSQAPKLLFHYYDKDFNNEADTPDNFQSRRPNTSFCFLDIRSPGLGDTAMYLCATSRLQGDYGYTFGSGTRLTVV.

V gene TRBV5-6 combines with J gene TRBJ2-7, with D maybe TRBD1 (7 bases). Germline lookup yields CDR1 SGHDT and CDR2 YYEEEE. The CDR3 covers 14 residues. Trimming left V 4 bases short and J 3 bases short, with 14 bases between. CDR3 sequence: CASSGGTVVYEQYF. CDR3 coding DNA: TGTGCCAGCAGCGGCGGGACAGTAGTCTACGAGCAGTACTTC.

As DNA, the CDR3 is TGTGCCAGCAGCGCCGGGGAATACACTGAAGCTTTCTTT. It yields the protein CASSAGEYTEAFF. The V call is TRBV13, the J call TRBJ1-1, with D unclear. The CDR3 has 13 amino acids. Germline V gives CDR1 PRHDT, CDR2 FYEKMQ (reference sequence). Trimming removed 5 bases from V and 3 bases from J, with 10 bases in between.

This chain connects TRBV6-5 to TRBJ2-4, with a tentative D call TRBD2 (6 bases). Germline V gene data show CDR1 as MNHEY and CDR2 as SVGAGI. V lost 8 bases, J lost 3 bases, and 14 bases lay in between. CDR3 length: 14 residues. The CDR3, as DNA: TGTGCCAGCGAAGGATGGGGGGACAAAAACATTCAGTACTTC. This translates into CASEGWGDKNIQYF.

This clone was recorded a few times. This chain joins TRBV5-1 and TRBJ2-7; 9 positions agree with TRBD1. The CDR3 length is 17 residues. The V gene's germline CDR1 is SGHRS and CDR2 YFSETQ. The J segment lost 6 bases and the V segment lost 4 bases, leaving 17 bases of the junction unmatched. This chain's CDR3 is CASSPRGQGFFTGEQYF. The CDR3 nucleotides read TGCGCCAGCAGCCCCAGGGGACAGGGATTTTTTACGGGCGAGCAGTACTTC.

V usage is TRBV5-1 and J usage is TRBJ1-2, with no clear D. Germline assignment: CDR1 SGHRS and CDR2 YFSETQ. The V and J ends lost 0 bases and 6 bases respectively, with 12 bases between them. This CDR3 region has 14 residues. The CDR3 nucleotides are TGCGCCAGCAGCTTGGTGAGGGATCGAGATGGCTACACCTTC. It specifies CASSLVRDRDGYTF. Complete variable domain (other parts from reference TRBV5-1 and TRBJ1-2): KAGVTQTPRYLIKTRGQQVTLSCSPISGHRSVSWYQQTPGQGLQFLFEYFSETQRNKGNFPGRFSGRQFSNSRSEMNVSTLELGDSALYLCASSLVRDRDGYTFGSGTRLTVV.

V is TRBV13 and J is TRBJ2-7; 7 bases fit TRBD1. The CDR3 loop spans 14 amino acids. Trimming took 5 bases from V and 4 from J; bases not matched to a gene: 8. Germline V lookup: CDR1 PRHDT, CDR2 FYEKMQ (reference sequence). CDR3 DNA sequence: TGTGCCAGCAGCCCCGGGACAGTAGGGTACGAGCAGTACTTC. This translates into CASSPGTVGYEQYF.

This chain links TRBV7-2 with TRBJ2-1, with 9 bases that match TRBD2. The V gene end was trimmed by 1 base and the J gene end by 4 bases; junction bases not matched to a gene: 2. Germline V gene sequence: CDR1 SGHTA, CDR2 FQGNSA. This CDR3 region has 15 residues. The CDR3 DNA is TGTGCCAGCAGCTTAGGGCTAGCGGGGTACAATGAGCAGTTCTTC. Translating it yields CASSLGLAGYNEQFF.